These 28 T cell receptor beta chains originate from one sample sequenced in a study of blood T cells in healthy people across ages. A second PCR, run for about 7 to 11 cycles, used a sample-barcoded 5' primer plus a J-beta primer mix. MiXCR, applied by TCRdb to the 5' RACE reads, yields one record per CDR3 protein. The sample has about 760,000 distinct CDR3 sequences, more than 20% seen once. In addition, the sample was reused for a study of T cells of mothers and their children.

Material for sequencing was blood. These receptors originate from a boy aged 5 to 17 in good health.

The chain employs TRBV27 and TRBJ2-3; D remains unclear. The V and J ends lost 8 bases and 0 bases respectively, with 18 bases between them. The CDR3 runs to 16 residues. In germline, CDR1 is MNHEY, CDR2 SMNVEV (reference sequence). For the CDR3, the DNA is TGTGCCAGCTTCCCGGAAAGCCGGCAGAGCACAGATACGCAGTATTTT. It encodes CASFPESRQSTDTQYF.

This clonotype was observed a few times. This CDR3 reads CASSLGVISSPLHF. CDR3 sequence (DNA): TGTGCCAGCAGCCTAGGCGTAATCAGTTCACCCCTCCACTTT. The chain has TRBV3-1 and TRBJ1-6; the D is unclear. Trimming shortened V by 4 bases and J by 9 bases, and 13 bases separated the two germline ends. Germline CDR1 and CDR2: LGHDT and YNNKEL (reference sequence). This CDR3 has 14 residues.

The V gene is TRBV20-1, the J gene TRBJ2-4; tentatively, D is TRBD2 (6 bases). The germline gives CDR1 DFQATT, CDR2 SNEGSKA (reference sequence). The CDR3 has 15 residues. V was clipped by 1 base and J by 3 bases, with 13 bases between them. The CDR3 protein is CSARVGGEVKNIQYF. The CDR3, as DNA: TGCAGTGCTAGAGTCGGGGGAGAGGTCAAAAACATTCAGTACTTC.

The chain uses TRBV18 and TRBJ1-1; D might be TRBD1 (5 bases). Trimming stripped 5 bases from V and 0 bases from J, with 10 bases between. CDR1 is KGHSH and CDR2 is LQKENI in the germline V gene. CDR3 size: 14 residues. The CDR3 reads CASSVTEMNTEAFF. In DNA, the CDR3 is TGTGCCAGCTCAGTGACAGAGATGAACACTGAAGCTTTCTTT.

This clonotype has more than one count but fewer than ten. The chain uses TRBV6-4 and TRBJ1-1, with 7 bases that match TRBD1. V lost 7 bases, J lost 4 bases, and 6 bases stayed unmatched. The CDR3 loop spans 13 amino acids. Germline V gene lookup returns CDR1 MRHNA and CDR2 SNTAGT. The CDR3: CASKSRGSTEAFF. The CDR3 DNA reads TGTGCCAGCAAGTCCAGGGGGAGCACTGAAGCTTTCTTT.

This clonotype has a handful of counts. The gene calls are TRBV6-5 and TRBJ2-2; maybe TRBD2 (6 bases). CDR1 is MNHEY and CDR2 is SVGAGI in the germline V gene. The CDR3 has 13 amino acids. V lost 8 bases, J lost 2 bases, and 9 bases lay in between. The DNA of the CDR3 is TGTGCCAGCTCGGGGGTAAACACCGGGGAGCTGTTTTTT. It translates to CASSGVNTGELFF.

This clonotype was seen more than once but under ten times. The chain carries TRBV5-1 and TRBJ1-1, with D possibly matching TRBD1 (5 bases). The CDR3 covers 16 residues. Germline V gives CDR1 SGHRS, CDR2 YFSETQ. V was trimmed by 0 bases and J by 0 bases, leaving 12 bases between them. The CDR3 here is CASSLVGGRMNTEAFF. CDR3 bases: TGCGCCAGCAGCTTGGTGGGGGGTCGGATGAACACTGAAGCTTTCTTT.

V is TRBV4-1 and J is TRBJ2-1; no definite D call. The V end lost 4 bases, the J end lost 8 bases, and 18 bases lay between the germline ends. The CDR3 has 15 amino acids. Germline V gene lookup returns CDR1 MGHRA and CDR2 YSYEKL. CDR3 nucleotides: TGCGCCAGCAGCCGCCGAGGACCCCCTGCTGATGAGCAGTTCTTC. This sequence encodes CASSRRGPPADEQFF.

This clonotype was counted between two and nine times. The junction and the germline gene differ at one end; a read error may be behind it. The rearrangement joins TRBV3-1 to TRBJ1-3; the D is unclear. The germline CDR1 and CDR2 sequences are LGHDT and YNNKEL (reference sequence). The CDR3 is 15 amino acids. The DNA for the CDR3 is TGTGTCAGCAGCCAAAACACAGACCCAGGAAACACCATATATTTT. Translating it yields CVSSQNTDPGNTIYF.

The genes are TRBV20-1 and TRBJ2-7; D call uncertain. The CDR3 sequence is 12 residues long. V lost 6 bases to trimming and J lost 6 bases, with 15 bases between them. CDR1 is DFQATT and CDR2 is SNEGSKA in the germline V gene (reference sequence). The CDR3, as DNA: TGCAGTGCAACATTTAGAGGTGCCGAGCAGTACTTC. Translating gives CSATFRGAEQYF.

This clonotype has only a few counts. V gene TRBV10-2 combines with J gene TRBJ1-5; no clear D gene. From germline, CDR1 is WSHSY and CDR2 SAAADI. This CDR3 contains 16 residues. V lost 3 bases and J lost 4, with 16 bases in between. DNA of the CDR3: TGCGCCAGCAGTGAAACAATTGGGGAGATTAATCAGCCCCAGCATTTT. Its protein is CASSETIGEINQPQHF.

The V call is TRBV29-1, the J call TRBJ2-5; D not certain. The J call is doubtful: the DNA matches TRBJ2-7 better. Germline V lookup: CDR1 SQVTM, CDR2 ANQGSEA. The CDR3 loop spans 12 amino acids. CDR3 sequence reads: CSVESRSYEQYF. As DNA, the CDR3 is TGCAGCGTTGAGTCCAGGAGCTACGAGCAGTACTTC.

This clonotype came up a few times. The chain links TRBV19 to TRBJ1-5; 7 nucleotides line up with TRBD1. Trimming took 7 bases from V and 4 from J; bases not matched to a gene: 7. Per germline, CDR1 LNHDA and CDR2 SQIVND (reference sequence). The CDR3 runs 14 residues. CDR3 DNA sequence: TGTGCCAGTAAAGGACAGGCGATAAATCAGCCCCAGCATTTT. Its protein product is CASKGQAINQPQHF.

This clonotype was picked up a small number of times. The chain links TRBV7-6 to TRBJ2-1; possibly TRBD2 for D (5 bases). The V gene lost 4 bases and the J gene lost 4 bases, with 14 bases spanning the gap. This CDR3 contains 15 residues. Germline CDR1 SGHVS, CDR2 FNYEAQ. The CDR3 protein is CASSSPDSHYNEQFF. Written as DNA, the CDR3 is TGTGCCAGCAGCTCCCCGGACTCCCATTACAATGAGCAGTTCTTC. The variable domain in full, with the rest retrieved from reference TRBV7-6 and TRBJ2-1, is GAGVSQSPRYKVTKRGQDVALRCDPISGHVSLYWYRQALGQGPEFLTYFNYEAQQDKSGLPNDRFSAERPEGSISTLTIQRTEQRDSAMYRCASSSPDSHYNEQFFGPGTRLTVL.

The gene calls are TRBV20-1 and TRBJ2-5; no reliable D call. The CDR3 length is 16 residues. Deletions cut 0 bases from V and 5 bases from J, with 19 bases between. The germline V gene encodes CDR1 DFQATT and CDR2 SNEGSKA (reference sequence). CDR3 residues: CSARDRKQPGVETQYF. The CDR3, as DNA: TGCAGTGCTAGAGATCGGAAACAACCGGGCGTGGAGACCCAGTACTTC.

The chain joins TRBV6-6 to TRBJ2-1; 12 nucleotides align to TRBD1. This CDR3 comprises 13 residues. Germline V gene lookup returns CDR1 MNHNY and CDR2 SVGAGI (reference sequence). V lost 10 bases, J lost 8 bases, and 6 bases stayed unmatched. CDR3 in DNA: TGTGCCACCACCGGGACAGGGGGCCATGAGCAGTTCTTC. It translates to CATTGTGGHEQFF.

This clonotype was picked up a small number of times. CDR3 loop: CASSLVSREETQYF. For the CDR3, the DNA is TGTGCCAGCAGCTTAGTGTCCAGGGAAGAGACCCAGTACTTC. V and J are TRBV7-2 and TRBJ2-5; weak D call: TRBD1 (5 bases). V shed 1 base and J shed 3 bases, with 9 bases lying between them. The CDR3 is 14 amino acids. The germline gives CDR1 SGHTA, CDR2 FQGNSA.

This clonotype was detected only a few times. This chain connects TRBV12-3 or TRBV12-4 to TRBJ2-2; unclear D gene. The CDR3 length is 15 residues. V was pared by 4 bases and J by 0 bases, with 9 bases between. The CDR3 DNA reads TGTGCCAGCAGTTCCAGCAGCGCGAACACCGGGGAGCTGTTTTTT. Amino acids: CASSSSSANTGELFF.

This clonotype was counted a few times. The rearrangement joins TRBV6-2 or TRBV6-3 to TRBJ2-5, with D tentatively TRBD1 or TRBD2 (5 bases each). The CDR3 length is 15 residues. Germline V CDR1 and CDR2: MNHEY, SVGEGT. V was cut by 6 bases and J by 0 bases, with 14 bases left in between. CDR3 amino acids: CASRVGRDHQETQYF. CDR3 coding DNA: TGTGCCAGCAGGGTGGGCAGGGACCACCAAGAGACCCAGTACTTC.

This clonotype has only a few counts. This sequence joins TRBV27 and TRBJ1-5; a weak D match, TRBD1 (5 bases). Germline CDR1 is MNHEY and CDR2 is SMNVEV (reference sequence). V lost 3 bases, J lost 0 bases, and 12 bases lay in between. The CDR3 has 16 amino acids. The CDR3 is CASSFRGDRSNQPQHF. The CDR3 nucleotides read TGTGCCAGCAGTTTTCGGGGGGACCGTAGCAATCAGCCCCAGCATTTT.

This clonotype was counted between two and nine times. The chain joins TRBV29-1 to TRBJ2-1, with D hard to call. The V gene's germline CDR1 is SQVTM and CDR2 ANQGSEA. This CDR3 spans 12 amino acids. Trimming removed 0 bases at V and 8 bases at J, with 8 bases between. Here the CDR3 reads CSVEDLRDEQFF. DNA of the CDR3: TGCAGCGTTGAAGATCTAAGGGATGAGCAGTTCTTC.

V and J are TRBV29-1 and TRBJ1-2; tentative D call: TRBD1 (5 bases). Looked up from germline, CDR1 is SQVTM and CDR2 is ANQGSEA. The CDR3 covers 10 residues. Trimming cost V 7 bases and J 6 bases, with 9 bases left between them. The CDR3, as DNA: TGCAGCGGTGGGACCGATGGCTACACCTTC. It yields the protein CSGGTDGYTF.

This chain links TRBV11-2 with TRBJ1-1; D possibly corresponds to TRBD1 (5 bases). Trimming shortened V by 2 bases and J by 1 base, and 29 bases separated the two germline ends. Germline V gene data show CDR1 as SGHAT and CDR2 as FQNNGV. This CDR3 is built from 21 residues. CDR3 sequence reads: CASSLSGQQLHAEGRNTEAFF. The CDR3 nucleotides are TGTGCCAGCAGCTTATCCGGACAACAGCTACACGCCGAGGGAAGGAACACTGAAGCTTTCTTT.

This clonotype was seen a handful of times. V is TRBV20-1 and J is TRBJ1-5, with D hard to call. Germline V gives CDR1 DFQATT, CDR2 SNEGSKA (reference sequence). The CDR3 has 15 residues. Trimming cost V 1 base and J 1 base, with 11 bases left between them. CDR3 DNA sequence: TGCAGTGCTAGAGGACTGGGGATAAGCAATCAGCCCCAGCATTTT. Its protein is CSARGLGISNQPQHF.

In this sample, this clonotype turned up a few times. This rearrangement joins TRBV28 to TRBJ2-7; the D gene is possibly TRBD1 (6 bases). V lost 1 base and J 3 bases, leaving 10 bases between the germline ends. CDR3 length: 14 amino acids. CDR1 and CDR2 (germline): MDHEN, SYDVKM. The CDR3 nucleotides read TGTGCCAGCAGTTTATCCTGGGACATCTACGAGCAGTACTTC. Amino acid sequence: CASSLSWDIYEQYF.

V and J are TRBV25-1 and TRBJ2-1, with a tentative D call TRBD2 (6 bases). Germline V CDR1 and CDR2: MGHDK, SYGVNS. V was clipped by 4 bases and J by 0 bases, with 10 bases between them. CDR3 size: 15 residues. In DNA form, the CDR3 reads TGTGCCAGCAGTGGGGGCGGGGACTCCTACAATGAGCAGTTCTTC. Encoded protein: CASSGGGDSYNEQFF. Together with reference TRBV25-1 and TRBJ2-1, the CDR3 gives the full variable domain: EADIYQTPRYLVIGTGKKITLECSQTMGHDKMYWYQQDPGMELHLIHYSYGVNSTEKGDLSSESTVSRIRTEHFPLTLESARPSHTSQYLCASSGGGDSYNEQFFGPGTRLTVL.

The chain joins TRBV19 to TRBJ1-1; no reliable D call. The CDR3 has 14 amino acids. V lost 5 bases, J lost 0 bases, and 10 bases lay in between. Germline CDR1 and CDR2: LNHDA and SQIVND (reference sequence). The CDR3 DNA follows: TGTGCCAGTAGTTTGCAGGACTTGAACACTGAAGCTTTCTTT. Amino acids: CASSLQDLNTEAFF.

This clonotype came up a few times. The gene calls are TRBV3-1 and TRBJ1-2; tentative D call: TRBD1 (5 bases). V was clipped by 3 bases and J by 7 bases, with 9 bases between them. The CDR3 is made up of 12 amino acids. Germline values: CDR1 LGHDT, CDR2 YNNKEL (reference sequence). The CDR3 protein is CASSHRVSGYTF. For the CDR3, the DNA is TGTGCCAGCAGCCACAGGGTTAGTGGCTACACCTTC.